This T cell receptor beta chain was captured by sequencing in a study of cytomegalovirus exposure and HLA in healthy donors. Libraries were prepared by immunoSEQ multiplex PCR; TCRdb keeps only in-frame clonotypes and omits some of them. The sample includes some 130,000 clones, around nine tenths of them seen just once. Deletions cut 7 bases from V and 8 bases from J, with 13 bases between. The CDR3 length is 12 residues. Germline CDR1 and CDR2: MGHDK and SYGVNS. This sequence originates from a young man in good health and CMV-seronegative. The chain recombines TRBV25-1 with TRBJ2-3; D is unresolved. The specimen sequenced was PBMCs. This CDR3 is CASTLSTGTQYF. In nucleotides, the CDR3 is TGTGCCAGCACCCTCTCAACCGGTACGCAGTATTTT.